Listed below are T cell receptor beta chains from one sample, sequenced in a study of blood T cells in healthy people across ages. A single record per CDR3 protein comes from TCRdb applying MiXCR to the 5' RACE reads. This table holds about 760,000 distinct CDR3 sequences, 20% to 25% found once. These sequences were also reported in another study, on T cells of mothers and their children.

Source material: blood. The receptors here all came from a boy younger than 18 in good health. Each CDR3 is given with its conserved first and last residue. A D gene is named only where the DNA matches it firmly. Only part of the rows carry a size: once, few, many, or a class if the clone is expanded.

clone size: few; D gene: NA; J gene: TRBJ2-7; V gene: TRBV6-2/TRBV6-3; CDR3 DNA: TGTGCCAGCAGCCGGACACTACCCCCCTACGAGCAGTACTTC; CDR3 protein: CASSRTLPPYEQYF
clone size: NA; D gene: TRBD1; J gene: TRBJ2-2; V gene: TRBV5-4; CDR3 DNA: TGTGCCAGCAGCCCCGACAGGGCGGGCGGGGAGCTGTTTTTT; CDR3 protein: CASSPDRAGGELFF
clone size: NA; D gene: TRBD1; J gene: TRBJ1-1; V gene: TRBV20-1; CDR3 DNA: TGCAGTGCTCCTCGGACAGGCAACACTGAAGCTTTCTTT; CDR3 protein: CSAPRTGNTEAFF
clone size: few; D gene: NA; J gene: TRBJ1-3; V gene: TRBV11-2; CDR3 DNA: TGTGCCAGCAGCCGAATACAGGACTCTGGAAACACCATATATTTT; CDR3 protein: CASSRIQDSGNTIYF
clone size: few; D gene: NA; J gene: TRBJ1-1; V gene: TRBV7-2; CDR3 DNA: TGTGCCAGCAGCTTAGGGGAGGGGGACACTGAAGCTTTCTTT; CDR3 protein: CASSLGEGDTEAFF
clone size: NA; D gene: TRBD2; J gene: TRBJ2-1; V gene: TRBV12-3/TRBV12-4; CDR3 DNA: TGTGCCAGCAGTTTCCGGCTAGTGGGAGGGAATGAGCAGTTCTTC; CDR3 protein: CASSFRLVGGNEQFF
clone size: NA; D gene: NA; J gene: TRBJ1-5; V gene: TRBV12-3/TRBV12-4; CDR3 DNA: TGTGCCAGCAGTTCTAGGACAGCGATCAATCAGCCCCAGCATTTT; CDR3 protein: CASSSRTAINQPQHF
clone size: few; D gene: NA; J gene: TRBJ1-5; V gene: TRBV28; CDR3 DNA: TGTGCCAGCAGTCTTACACAGGGAGTGCGCCAGCCCCAGCATTTT; CDR3 protein: CASSLTQGVRQPQHF
clone size: few; D gene: NA; J gene: TRBJ2-5; V gene: TRBV29-1; CDR3 DNA: TGCAGCGTTGATATCGTAGAGACCCAGTACTTC; CDR3 protein: CSVDIVETQYF
clone size: NA; D gene: NA; J gene: TRBJ1-1; V gene: TRBV12-3/TRBV12-4; CDR3 DNA: TGTGCCAGCAGCTTTCTTAGGTTTGGGGACACTGAAGCTTTCTTT; CDR3 protein: CASSFLRFGDTEAFF
clone size: NA; D gene: NA; J gene: TRBJ1-2; V gene: TRBV6-5; CDR3 DNA: TGTGCCAGCAGTTTCGAGAACTATGGCTACACCTTC; CDR3 protein: CASSFENYGYTF
clone size: NA; D gene: NA; J gene: TRBJ2-1; V gene: TRBV6-2/TRBV6-3; CDR3 DNA: TGTGCCAGCAGTTACTCAGGCAAAAGCTCCTACAATGAGCAGTTCTTC; CDR3 protein: CASSYSGKSSYNEQFF
clone size: NA; D gene: NA; J gene: TRBJ2-1; V gene: TRBV28; CDR3 DNA: TGTGCCAGCAGTTTGGGGTTTTTCAACAATGAGCAGTTCTTC; CDR3 protein: CASSLGFFNNEQFF
clone size: many; D gene: NA; J gene: TRBJ1-1; V gene: TRBV5-1; CDR3 DNA: TGCGCCAGCAGCTATACAGAGAACACTGAAGCTTTCTTT; CDR3 protein: CASSYTENTEAFF
clone size: NA; D gene: NA; J gene: TRBJ2-7; V gene: TRBV3-1; CDR3 DNA: TGTGCCAGCAGCCTCCGGGGCTCGCTCGAGCAGTACTTC; CDR3 protein: CASSLRGSLEQYF
clone size: many; D gene: TRBD1; J gene: TRBJ1-1; V gene: TRBV7-9; CDR3 DNA: TGTGCCAGCAGCTCGGGACAGATGAACACTGAAGCTTTCTTT; CDR3 protein: CASSSGQMNTEAFF
clone size: few; D gene: NA; J gene: TRBJ1-3; V gene: TRBV7-2; CDR3 DNA: TGTGCCAGCAGCTTAGCGGGGGCACTGGGAAACACCATATATTTT; CDR3 protein: CASSLAGALGNTIYF
clone size: NA; D gene: NA; J gene: TRBJ2-5; V gene: TRBV6-6; CDR3 DNA: TGTGCCAGCAGTTCAGGGAATTTTGAGACCCAGTACTTC; CDR3 protein: CASSSGNFETQYF
clone size: NA; D gene: TRBD1; J gene: TRBJ1-5; V gene: TRBV12-3/TRBV12-4; CDR3 DNA: TGTGCCAGCAGTCCGACAGGGGTGACTGATCAGCCCCAGCATTTT; CDR3 protein: CASSPTGVTDQPQHF
clone size: few; D gene: TRBD2; J gene: TRBJ2-5; V gene: TRBV11-2; CDR3 DNA: TGTGCCAGCAGCCTAGCGGCAGGTCAGACCCAGTACTTC; CDR3 protein: CASSLAAGQTQYF